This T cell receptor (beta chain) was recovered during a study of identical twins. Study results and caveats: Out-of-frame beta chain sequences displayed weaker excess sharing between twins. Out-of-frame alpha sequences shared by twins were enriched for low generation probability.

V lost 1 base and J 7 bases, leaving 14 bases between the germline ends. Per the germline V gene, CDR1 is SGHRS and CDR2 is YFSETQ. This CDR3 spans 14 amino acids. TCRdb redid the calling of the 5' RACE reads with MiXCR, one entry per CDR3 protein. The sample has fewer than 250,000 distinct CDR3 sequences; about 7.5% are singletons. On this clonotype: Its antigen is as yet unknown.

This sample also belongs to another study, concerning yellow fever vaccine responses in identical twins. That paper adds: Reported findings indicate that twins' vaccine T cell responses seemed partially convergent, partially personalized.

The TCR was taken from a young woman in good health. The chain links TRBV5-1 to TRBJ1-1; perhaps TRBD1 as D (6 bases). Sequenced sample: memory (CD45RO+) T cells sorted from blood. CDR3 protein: CASSLRGDNNEAFF. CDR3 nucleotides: TGCGCCAGCAGCTTGAGAGGGGACAATAATGAAGCTTTCTTT.